These 8 T cell receptor beta chains came from one sample sequenced in a study of technical replicates of blood from a handful of donors. TCRdb's table, derived via immunoSEQ multiplex PCR, lists solely in-frame clones and lacks some. The top ten clones hold around 0.24% of a sample with 73,000 or so clones, roughly 91% of them seen once. The specimen was T cells isolated from PBMCs. The receptors shown here come from a human donor in good health.

The V and J genes are TRBV4-1 and TRBJ2-7; 8 bases are shared with TRBD1. The V gene's germline CDR1 is MGHRA and CDR2 YSYEKL. V lost 3 bases and J lost 4; bases outside the gene matches: 11. CDR3 length: 16 residues. The CDR3 coding sequence is TGCGCCAGCAGCCAGGGACCCGGGACAGGACAATACGAGCAGTACTTC. Its translation is CASSQGPGTGQYEQYF.

The chain links TRBV5-1 to TRBJ2-1; no clear D gene. The length of the CDR3 is 14 residues. Germline V gives CDR1 SGHRS, CDR2 YFSETQ. Deletions cut 0 bases from V and 5 bases from J, with 9 bases between. The CDR3 here is CASSLGGFNNEQFF. CDR3 bases: TGCGCCAGCAGCTTGGGCGGCTTTAACAATGAGCAGTTCTTC.

J is TRBJ1-5 and V is TRBV7-9; 7 bases match TRBD1. The junction had 11 bases not matched to a gene; V was cut back by 5 bases and J by 10 bases. CDR1 is SEHNR and CDR2 is FQNEAQ in the germline V gene (reference sequence). The CDR3 is 14 residues long. CDR3 amino acids: CASSPDREGLPQHF. The CDR3 nucleotides are TGTGCCAGCAGCCCAGACAGGGAAGGACTTCCCCAGCATTTT.

The chain has TRBV4-1 and TRBJ2-7; 8 bases are a match to TRBD2. The CDR3 is 14 residues long. The J segment lost 0 bases and the V segment lost 8 bases, leaving 6 bases of the junction unmatched. Germline CDR1 is MGHRA and CDR2 is YSYEKL. The CDR3 reads CASGRGGSSYEQYF. DNA of the CDR3: TGCGCCAGCGGTCGGGGGGGGAGCTCCTACGAGCAGTACTTC.

This CDR3 reads CASLGQGRSYEQYF. The CDR3 region has the DNA TGTGCCAGTTTGGGACAGGGAAGATCCTACGAGCAGTACTTC. This chain uses TRBV28 with TRBJ2-7; 9 nucleotides line up with TRBD1. CDR3 length: 14 residues. Germline values: CDR1 MDHEN, CDR2 SYDVKM. The V segment lost 9 bases and the J segment 1 base; nucleotides outside the gene matches: 7.

J is TRBJ1-1 and V is TRBV10-1; TRBD1 is a possible D gene (6 bases). V was cut by 4 bases and J by 1 base, with 10 bases left in between. Germline CDR1 reads WNHNN; CDR2 reads SYGVQD (reference sequence). This CDR3 is built from 14 residues. The CDR3 DNA sequence: TGCGCCAGCAGTGCCGGGACAAGGAACACTGAAGCTTTCTTT. It codes for CASSAGTRNTEAFF.

The chain links TRBV28 to TRBJ2-5; TRBD2 aligns across 7 bases. This CDR3 is built from 10 residues. Germline assignment: CDR1 MDHEN and CDR2 SYDVKM. After removal of 8 bases from V and 9 bases from J, the junction contained 3 bases not matched to a gene. In nucleotides, the CDR3 is TGTGCCAGCGGGGGGGATCCCCAGTACTTC. Translating it yields CASGGDPQYF.

This rearrangement joins TRBV7-9 to TRBJ1-3; a weak D match, TRBD1 (6 bases). CDR1 and CDR2 (germline): SEHNR, FQNEAQ (reference sequence). V lost 5 bases and J 2 bases, leaving 16 bases between the germline ends. The CDR3 totals 16 residues. The CDR3: CASSVRDRTPGNTIYF. The CDR3 nucleotides are TGTGCCAGCAGCGTCCGAGACAGGACCCCTGGAAACACCATATATTTT.